These 21 T cell receptor beta chains were all obtained from the same sample, sequenced in a study of glioma-infiltrating T cells after dendritic cell vaccination. Some clones are missing from TCRdb's copy, which holds only in-frame ones; the method was immunoSEQ multiplex PCR. The sample includes roughly 100,000 clones, 75% to 85% of them seen just once. The material sequenced was blood, taken before dendritic cell vaccination. The source is a human donor with glioblastoma.

The rearrangement joins TRBV5-1 to TRBJ2-3, with 8 bases aligning to TRBD2. Trimming at V came to 7 bases and at J to 2 bases, leaving 6 bases not matched to a gene. Germline V gives CDR1 SGHRS, CDR2 YFSETQ. The CDR3 consists of 14 residues. CDR3 nucleotides: TGCGCCAGCGGCGCGGGGGGACTCACAGATACGCAGTATTTT. It specifies CASGAGGLTDTQYF.

The rearrangement uses TRBV4-1 and TRBJ1-2; D might be TRBD1 (5 bases). The CDR3 consists of 18 residues. Trimming took 1 base from V and 8 from J, leaving 26 bases between them. From germline, CDR1 is MGHRA and CDR2 YSYEKL. CDR3 region: CASSQVAAGLIMGPGYTF. DNA of the CDR3: TGCGCCAGCAGCCAAGTAGCGGCAGGTCTCATCATGGGGCCGGGCTACACCTTC.

The V call is TRBV27, the J call TRBJ2-1; 8 nucleotides align to TRBD2. With 6 bases clipped from V and 10 bases from J, the junction kept 8 bases outside the gene matches. The V gene's germline CDR1 is MNHEY and CDR2 SMNVEV (reference sequence). The CDR3 runs 13 residues. CDR3 amino acids: CASSLRGGREQFF. For the CDR3, the DNA is TGTGCCAGCAGCCTCCGGGGGGGGAGAGAGCAGTTCTTC.

This clone occurred once. This sequence joins TRBV11-2 and TRBJ1-2, with TRBD1 identical over 7 bases. CDR3 length: 15 amino acids. Germline loops: CDR1 SGHAT, CDR2 FQNNGV. V trimming: 3 bases; J trimming: 7 bases; junction bases outside the gene matches: 11. CDR3 in amino acids: CASSFGTDRETGYTF. The CDR3 DNA sequence: TGTGCCAGCAGCTTTGGGACCGACAGGGAGACTGGCTACACCTTC.

The chain recombines TRBV5-1 with TRBJ2-7, with TRBD2 matching 8 bases. J lost 0 bases, V lost 3 bases, and 8 bases had no gene match. The CDR3 runs 16 residues. CDR1 is SGHRS and CDR2 is YFSETQ in the germline V gene. The CDR3 DNA reads TGCGCCAGCAGCTCCGGGGTGAGCGGGGGCTCCTACGAGCAGTACTTC. Translating gives CASSSGVSGGSYEQYF.

The V call is TRBV10-2, the J call TRBJ2-2; D is uncertain. Germline CDR1 reads WSHSY; CDR2 reads SAAADI. The CDR3 is made up of 12 amino acids. V was shortened by 3 bases and J by 5 bases, with 4 bases between the two germline ends. CDR3 amino acids: CASSDGTGELFF. The CDR3 nucleotides read TGCGCCAGCAGTGACGGGACCGGGGAGCTGTTTTTT.

The chain combines TRBV30 with TRBJ1-6; the D gene is possibly TRBD1 (6 bases). The CDR3 is 17 residues long. V gave up 0 bases and J gave up 7 bases, with 19 bases separating them. Germline V gene data show CDR1 as GTSNPN and CDR2 as SVGIG (reference sequence). The CDR3 region is CAWSVLDGGADNSPLHF. The CDR3 nucleotides read TGTGCCTGGAGTGTACTTGACGGGGGGGCGGACAATTCACCCCTCCACTTT.

This clone has a handful of counts. This chain joins TRBV10-1 and TRBJ1-1; possible D gene TRBD1, 6 bases. V was pared by 5 bases and J by 4 bases, with 11 bases between. Germline CDR1 is WNHNN and CDR2 is SYGVQD (reference sequence). The CDR3 loop spans 13 amino acids. The CDR3 protein is CASSFGQFTEAFF. As DNA, the CDR3 is TGCGCCAGCAGTTTCGGACAGTTCACTGAAGCTTTCTTT.

The chain couples TRBV11-3 to TRBJ2-7; possible D gene TRBD2, 5 bases. The CDR3 runs to 16 residues. Germline V gene data show CDR1 as SGHNT and CDR2 as YENEEA. With 1 base removed from V and 2 bases from J, the gap between germline ends came to 15 bases. CDR3 region: CASSLGPATRAYEQYF. The CDR3 DNA reads as TGTGCCAGCAGCTTAGGCCCCGCAACTAGAGCCTACGAGCAGTACTTC.

V is TRBV2 and J is TRBJ2-7; a weak D match, TRBD2 (6 bases). V shed 6 bases and J shed 3 bases, with 9 bases lying between them. CDR3 length: 12 amino acids. The germline CDR1 and CDR2 sequences are SNHLY and FYNNEI. Here the CDR3 DNA reads TGTGCCAGCAGGGACTACCTCTACGAGCAGTACTTC. Translated: CASRDYLYEQYF.

This clone was seen only once. The chain employs TRBV7-9 and TRBJ1-1; 9 bases line up with TRBD1. The CDR3 runs to 15 residues. In germline, CDR1 is SEHNR, CDR2 FQNEAQ (reference sequence). V shed 0 bases and J 3 bases; nucleotides not matched to a gene: 2. The CDR3 protein is CASSLARDRDTEAFF. The CDR3 DNA reads as TGTGCCAGCAGCTTAGCGCGGGACAGGGACACTGAAGCTTTCTTT.

The rearrangement links TRBV6-1 to TRBJ1-1, with D perhaps TRBD1 (5 bases). CDR3 length equals 12 residues. The V gene's germline CDR1 is MNHNS and CDR2 SASEGT. Trimming took off 8 bases at V and 10 bases at J, with 17 bases between the two ends. The CDR3 reads CASQDTLAGAFF. As DNA, the CDR3 is TGTGCCAGCCAGGACACCCTCGCAGGAGCTTTCTTT.

This clone appeared a few times. This chain uses TRBV6-6 with TRBJ1-4; no firm D call. V lost 7 bases and J 2 bases, leaving 8 bases between the germline ends. The CDR3 has 13 amino acids. Germline V gene lookup returns CDR1 MNHNY and CDR2 SVGAGI (reference sequence). The CDR3 sequence is CASIGRTNEKLFF. Written as DNA, the CDR3 is TGTGCCAGCATAGGGAGGACTAATGAAAAACTGTTTTTT.

This clone has more than one count but fewer than ten. The chain combines TRBV7-9 with TRBJ2-1, with D maybe TRBD2 (6 bases). The CDR3 runs 14 residues. Germline CDR1 is SEHNR and CDR2 is FQNEAQ (reference sequence). Trimming cost V 4 bases and J 5 bases, with 12 bases left between them. For the CDR3, the DNA is TGTGCCAGCAGCTCTAGGACTACTAACAATGAGCAGTTCTTC. Translation: CASSSRTTNNEQFF.

The rearrangement uses TRBV9 and TRBJ2-3; 12 positions agree with TRBD2. V lost 4 bases and J lost 6; bases outside the gene matches: 9. CDR3 size: 16 residues. The V gene's germline CDR1 is SGDLS and CDR2 YYNGEE. The CDR3 protein is CASSSRLAGVTDTQYF. CDR3 nucleotides: TGTGCCAGCAGCAGCAGACTAGCGGGGGTTACGGATACGCAGTATTTT.

V gene TRBV5-6 combines with J gene TRBJ2-7, with D perhaps matching TRBD1 (6 bases). CDR3 size: 13 residues. The V and J ends lost 3 bases and 3 bases respectively, with 10 bases between them. Germline lookup yields CDR1 SGHDT and CDR2 YYEEEE. The CDR3, as DNA: TGTGCCAGCAGCTACGGGGACAACTACGAGCAGTACTTC. Translation gives CASSYGDNYEQYF.

This clone came up once. This chain joins TRBV23-1 and TRBJ2-7; TRBD2 might be the D (5 bases). TRBV23-1 is flagged as an ORF with uncertain function. V was shortened by 4 bases and J by 0 bases, with 16 bases between the two germline ends. This CDR3 comprises 16 residues. CDR3 sequence: CASSRTGRTSSYEQYF. CDR3 bases: TGCGCCAGCAGTCGCACTGGACGGACTTCCTCCTACGAGCAGTACTTC.

V usage is TRBV4-3 and J usage is TRBJ2-3; weak D call: TRBD2 (6 bases). CDR1 is LGHNA, CDR2 YSLEER, per germline. The CDR3 is made up of 15 amino acids. The V end lost 0 bases, the J end lost 6 bases, and 13 bases lay between the germline ends. CDR3 loop: CASSQDGRWVDTQYF. CDR3 coding DNA: TGCGCCAGCAGCCAAGATGGGAGGTGGGTGGATACGCAGTATTTT.

This clone appeared a single time. The genes are TRBV5-5 and TRBJ2-3; 10 bases match TRBD2. This CDR3 contains 17 residues. Trimming cost V 4 bases and J 1 base; bases outside gene matches: 9. Germline V gene lookup returns CDR1 SGHKS and CDR2 YYEKEE (reference sequence). The CDR3: CASSETPLAGGTDTQYF. The CDR3 nucleotides read TGTGCCAGCAGCGAAACTCCCCTAGCGGGGGGCACAGATACGCAGTATTTT.

J is TRBJ1-4 and V is TRBV29-1; maybe TRBD1 (5 bases). Trimming left V 0 bases short and J 9 bases short, with 8 bases between. There are 12 residues in the CDR3. Per germline, CDR1 SQVTM and CDR2 ANQGSEA. The CDR3 DNA follows: TGCAGCGTTGAAGAAAGGGGTCAAAAACTGTTTTTT. Translated: CSVEERGQKLFF.

The rearrangement links TRBV15 to TRBJ2-5; the D gene is possibly TRBD1 (6 bases). Trimming pared 0 bases from V and 3 bases from J, leaving 8 bases between. CDR1 LNHNV and CDR2 YYDKDF come from the germline V gene (reference sequence). This CDR3 has 14 residues. The CDR3 DNA sequence: TGTGCCACCAGCAGAGAGGGGGCAGAAGAGACCCAGTACTTC. Its protein is CATSREGAEETQYF. Full variable domain (remainder filled in from reference TRBV15 and TRBJ2-5): DAMVIQNPRYQVTQFGKPVTLSCSQTLNHNVMYWYQQKSSQAPKLLFHYYDKDFNNEADTPDNFQSRRPNTSFCFLDIRSPGLGDTAMYLCATSREGAEETQYFGPGTRLLVL.